The source of this TCR beta chain is a study of patients and donors after allogeneic stem cell transplantation. This clonotype was seen many times. TCRdb itself ran the RT-PCR reads through MiXCR, one entry per CDR3 protein. In the table there are about 87,000 distinct CDR3 sequences, around 5% of which are singletons. There are 15 residues in the CDR3. Germline lookup yields CDR1 SNHLY and CDR2 FYNNEI. Between the trimmed V and J ends, which lost 4 bases and 0 bases, there was a span of 10 bases. Sequencing was performed on blood, either unsorted or a sorted T cell fraction (not recorded which). This chain links TRBV2 with TRBJ2-1; no firm D call. The TCR sequence derives from a human donor who was either an allogeneic HSCT recipient or a stem cell or donor lymphocyte infusion donor (not recorded which). It is not recorded whose cells these are; they may come from a transplant donor. The CDR3 DNA is TGTGCCAGCAGTGGCCCCGGCTCCTCCTACAATGAGCAGTTCTTC. Encoded protein: CASSGPGSSYNEQFF. The full variable domain, with the rest looked up from reference TRBV2 and TRBJ2-1, is EPEVTQTPSHQVTQMGQEVILRCVPISNHLYFYWYRQILGQKVEFLVSFYNNEISEKSEIFDDQFSVERPDGSNFTLKIRSTKLEDSAMYFCASSGPGSSYNEQFFGPGTRLTVL.